This entry is about one T cell receptor beta chain. The antigen it recognizes is unknown. No quality values exist for individual bases; no much larger clone is one base distant. RNA was extracted using the RNeasy kit, and roughly 0.5 to 1 ug of the RNA was reverse transcribed with random hexamers. The immunoSEQ multiplex PCR assay, covering 54 Vbeta and 13 Jbeta segments, was used to amplify TCR beta CDR3 regions. To correct PCR amplification bias, a synthetic template baseline was used for both primer optimization and computational correction. In the paper's pipeline: Reads were assigned to V, D and J genes according to IMGT and analyzed in immunoSEQ Analyzer, with only productive sequences retained. Clonality was computed as one minus Shannon entropy normalized by log2 of the number of productive unique sequences. For each patient and control, public and private clones were evaluated among the 100 most prevalent clones. Susac-specific clones were defined as absent from healthy and MS cohorts, around 980 published viral clones and other ImmuneACCESS disease sequences. In-frame beta chains were kept once TCRdb had trimmed the public reads at Q25 with fastp and called clones with MiXCR. Every CDR3 protein is listed once, alongside the most common genes and DNA of its rows. TCRdb's processing, not the study's, gives the V and J calls here. Recorded for this sample are approximately 180,000 distinct CDR3 sequences; approximately 96% of them occurred a single time. The ten largest clones represent approximately 0.09% of the sample.

The sample is drawn from a study of CD8 T cells in Susac syndrome (dated by TCRdb to between 2018 and 2021). As for the study more broadly: The study used repertoire sequencing to test whether antigen drove CD8+ T cell activation and differentiation in Susac syndrome. Here is what the overall study found, with its caveats: The TCR sequencing and HLA analysis was acknowledged to have included a relatively small number of individuals.

The germline V gene specifies SNHLY as CDR1 and FYNNEI as CDR2. The junction carries 9 bases between V and J, which are trimmed by 3 bases and 0 bases respectively. The CDR3 spans 15 residues, from the cysteine through the phenylalanine. Just the 45-base CDR3 DNA is kept, in frame starting at base 1. Peripheral blood CD8+ and CD4+ T cells from healthy donors, Susac syndrome patients and multiple sclerosis patients were profiled by high-throughput TCR beta sequencing. The multiple sclerosis controls were treatment-naive patients whose relapsing-remitting disease, either stable or active, fulfilled the revised McDonald criteria. CD8+ TEMRA cells were enriched by FACS, while bulk CD8+ and CD4+ T cells were purified by magnetic negative isolation. Blood was collected in EDTA tubes and processed within 24 hours, with PBMCs isolated through density gradient centrifugation. PBMCs intended for TCR sequencing were frozen in liquid nitrogen and were later thawed in a 37 degrees C water bath. The sorted or isolated CD4+, CD8+ and CD8+ TEMRA cells had a purity of 90% or higher.

The sample comprised CD4+ T cells from PBMCs. This receptor was obtained from a human donor with multiple sclerosis. The chain was built from TRBV2 and TRBJ2-1; the D gene cannot be named for sure. The sequenced DNA is TGTGCCAGCAGTGAGGTGGTCAGCTCCTACAATGAGCAGTTCTTC. This codes for CASSEVVSSYNEQFF. With the portions outside the CDR3 filled from the reference TRBV2 and TRBJ2-1 genes, the complete variable region becomes EPEVTQTPSHQVTQMGQEVILRCVPISNHLYFYWYRQILGQKVEFLVSFYNNEISEKSEIFDDQFSVERPDGSNFTLKIRSTKLEDSAMYFCASSEVVSSYNEQFFGPGTRLTVL.